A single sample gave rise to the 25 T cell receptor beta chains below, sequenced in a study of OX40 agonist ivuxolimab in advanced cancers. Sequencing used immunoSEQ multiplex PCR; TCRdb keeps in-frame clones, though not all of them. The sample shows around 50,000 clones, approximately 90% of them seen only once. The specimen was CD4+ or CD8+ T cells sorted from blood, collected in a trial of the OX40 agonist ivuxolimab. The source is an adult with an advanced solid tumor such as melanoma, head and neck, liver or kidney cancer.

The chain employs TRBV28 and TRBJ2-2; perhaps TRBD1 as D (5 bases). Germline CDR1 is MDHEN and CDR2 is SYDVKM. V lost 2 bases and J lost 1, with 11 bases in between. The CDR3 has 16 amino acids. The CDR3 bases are TGTGCCAGCAGTTTACCAAGGCAGGGGAACACCGGGGAGCTGTTTTTT. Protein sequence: CASSLPRQGNTGELFF.

The CDR3 DNA reads as TGTGCCAGCAGTCCGGGACTAGCGGGAATCCAAGAGACCCAGTACTTC. It translates to CASSPGLAGIQETQYF. The rearrangement uses TRBV13 and TRBJ2-5, with 13 bases lining up with TRBD2. Trimming cost V 6 bases and J 1 base; bases outside gene matches: 5. The CDR3 sequence is 16 residues long. The germline gives CDR1 PRHDT, CDR2 FYEKMQ (reference sequence).

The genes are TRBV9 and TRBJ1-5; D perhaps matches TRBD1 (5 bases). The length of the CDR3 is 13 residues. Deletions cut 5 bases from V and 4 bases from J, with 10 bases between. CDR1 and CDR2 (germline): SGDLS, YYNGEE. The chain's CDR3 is CASSTGGNQPQHF. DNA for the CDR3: TGTGCCAGCAGTACCGGGGGGAATCAGCCCCAGCATTTT.

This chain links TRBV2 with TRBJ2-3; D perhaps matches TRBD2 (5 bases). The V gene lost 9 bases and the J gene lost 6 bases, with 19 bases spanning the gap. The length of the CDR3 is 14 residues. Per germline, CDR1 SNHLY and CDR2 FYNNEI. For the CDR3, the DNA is TGTGCCAGAAGGACTGGACGGAATGCCGATACGCAGTATTTT. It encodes CARRTGRNADTQYF.

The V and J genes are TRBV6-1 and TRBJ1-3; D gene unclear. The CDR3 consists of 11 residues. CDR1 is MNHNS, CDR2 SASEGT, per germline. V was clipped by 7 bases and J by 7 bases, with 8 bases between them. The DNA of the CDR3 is TGTGCCAGCACCCTCTCTAACACCATATATTTT. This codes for CASTLSNTIYF.

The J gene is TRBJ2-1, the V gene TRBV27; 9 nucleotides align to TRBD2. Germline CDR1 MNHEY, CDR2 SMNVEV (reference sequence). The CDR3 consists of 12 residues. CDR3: CGSGSLTNEQFF. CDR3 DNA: TGTGGTAGCGGGAGCCTCACCAATGAGCAGTTCTTC.

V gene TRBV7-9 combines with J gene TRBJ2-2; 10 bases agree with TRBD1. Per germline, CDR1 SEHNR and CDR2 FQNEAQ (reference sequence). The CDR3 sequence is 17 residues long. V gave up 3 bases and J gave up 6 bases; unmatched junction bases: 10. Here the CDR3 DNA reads TGTGCCAGCAGCTTGGGGTTTGGACAGGGGGTCGCCGGGGAGCTGTTTTTT. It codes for CASSLGFGQGVAGELFF.

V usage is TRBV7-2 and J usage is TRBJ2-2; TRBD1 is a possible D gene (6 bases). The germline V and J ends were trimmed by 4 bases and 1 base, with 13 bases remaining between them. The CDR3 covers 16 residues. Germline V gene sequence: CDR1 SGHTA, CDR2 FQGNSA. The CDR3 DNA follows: TGTGCCAGCAGCTCGCCGGGACACTTGAACACCGGGGAGCTGTTTTTT. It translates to CASSSPGHLNTGELFF. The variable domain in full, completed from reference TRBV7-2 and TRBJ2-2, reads GAGVSQSPSNKVTEKGKDVELRCDPISGHTALYWYRQSLGQGLEFLIYFQGNSAPDKSGLPSDRFSAERTGGSVSTLTIQRTQQEDSAVYLCASSSPGHLNTGELFFGEGSRLTVL.

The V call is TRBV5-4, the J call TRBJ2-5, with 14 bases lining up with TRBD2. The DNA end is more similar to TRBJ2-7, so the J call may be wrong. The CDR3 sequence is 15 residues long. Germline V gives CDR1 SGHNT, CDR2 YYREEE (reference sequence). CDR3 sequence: CASSWGLAGEGEQYF. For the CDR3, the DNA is TGTGCCAGCAGCTGGGGACTAGCGGGAGAAGGCGAGCAGTACTTC.

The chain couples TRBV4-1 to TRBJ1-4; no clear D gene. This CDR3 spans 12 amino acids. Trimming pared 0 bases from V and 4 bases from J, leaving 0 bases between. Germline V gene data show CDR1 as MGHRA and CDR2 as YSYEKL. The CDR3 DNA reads TGCGCCAGCAGCCAAGATAATGAAAAACTGTTTTTT. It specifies CASSQDNEKLFF.

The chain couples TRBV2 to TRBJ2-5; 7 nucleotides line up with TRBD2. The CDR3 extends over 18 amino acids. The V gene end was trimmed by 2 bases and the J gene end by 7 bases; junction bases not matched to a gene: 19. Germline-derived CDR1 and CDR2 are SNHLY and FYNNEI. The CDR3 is CASSETMEGGPLRGTQYF. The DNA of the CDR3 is TGTGCCAGCAGTGAAACGATGGAGGGAGGGCCTCTACGAGGGACCCAGTACTTC.

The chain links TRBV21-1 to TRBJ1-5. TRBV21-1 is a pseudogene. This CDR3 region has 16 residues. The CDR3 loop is CASSRLGRESNQPQHF. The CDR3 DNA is TGTGCCAGCAGCAGATTAGGACGAGAGAGCAATCAGCCCCAGCATTTT.

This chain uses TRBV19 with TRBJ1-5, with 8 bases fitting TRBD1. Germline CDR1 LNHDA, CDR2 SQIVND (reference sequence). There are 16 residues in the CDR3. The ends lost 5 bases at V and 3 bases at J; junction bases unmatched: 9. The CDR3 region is CASSFTGTGSNQPQHF. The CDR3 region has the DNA TGTGCCAGTAGTTTCACTGGGACAGGATCCAATCAGCCCCAGCATTTT.

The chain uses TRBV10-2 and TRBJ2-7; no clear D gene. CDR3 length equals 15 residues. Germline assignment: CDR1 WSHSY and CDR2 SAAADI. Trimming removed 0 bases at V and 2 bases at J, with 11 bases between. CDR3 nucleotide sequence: TGCGCCAGCAGTGAGTCGCCCAGCATACCCTACGAGCAGTACTTC. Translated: CASSESPSIPYEQYF.

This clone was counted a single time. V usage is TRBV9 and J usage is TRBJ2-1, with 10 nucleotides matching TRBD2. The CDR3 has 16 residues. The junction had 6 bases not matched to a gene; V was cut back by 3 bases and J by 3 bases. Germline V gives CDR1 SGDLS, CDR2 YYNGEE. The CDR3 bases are TGTGCCAGCAGCGCCCGACTAGCGGGTGTCTACAATGAGCAGTTCTTC. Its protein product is CASSARLAGVYNEQFF. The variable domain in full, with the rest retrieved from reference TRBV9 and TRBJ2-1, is DSGVTQTPKHLITATGQRVTLRCSPRSGDLSVYWYQQSLDQGLQFLIQYYNGEERAKGNILERFSAQQFPDLHSELNLSSLELGDSALYFCASSARLAGVYNEQFFGPGTRLTVL.

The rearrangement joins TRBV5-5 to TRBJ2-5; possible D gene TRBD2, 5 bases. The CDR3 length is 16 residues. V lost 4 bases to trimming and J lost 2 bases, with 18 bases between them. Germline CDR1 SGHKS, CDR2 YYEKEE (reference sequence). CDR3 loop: CASSPLSRAIQETQYF. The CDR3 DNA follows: TGTGCCAGCAGCCCGCTTTCGCGGGCTATACAAGAGACCCAGTACTTC.

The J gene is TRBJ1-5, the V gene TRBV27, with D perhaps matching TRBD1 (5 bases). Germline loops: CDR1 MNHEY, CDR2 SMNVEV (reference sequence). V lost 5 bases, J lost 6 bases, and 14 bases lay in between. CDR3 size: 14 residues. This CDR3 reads CASSLGPPGQPQHF. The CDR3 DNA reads TGTGCCAGCAGTCTGGGGCCACCGGGTCAGCCCCAGCATTTT.

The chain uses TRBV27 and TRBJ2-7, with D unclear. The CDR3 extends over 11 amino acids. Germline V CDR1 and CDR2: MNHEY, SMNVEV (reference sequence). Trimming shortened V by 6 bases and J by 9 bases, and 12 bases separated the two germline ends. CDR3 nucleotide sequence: TGTGCCAGCAGATCTGGTTACTTGCAGTACTTC. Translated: CASRSGYLQYF.

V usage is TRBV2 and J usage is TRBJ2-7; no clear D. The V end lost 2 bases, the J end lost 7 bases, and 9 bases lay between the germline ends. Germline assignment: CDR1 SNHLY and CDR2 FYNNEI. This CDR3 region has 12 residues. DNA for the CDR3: TGTGCCAGCAGTGAAACACCTCAGGAGCAGTACTTC. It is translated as CASSETPQEQYF.

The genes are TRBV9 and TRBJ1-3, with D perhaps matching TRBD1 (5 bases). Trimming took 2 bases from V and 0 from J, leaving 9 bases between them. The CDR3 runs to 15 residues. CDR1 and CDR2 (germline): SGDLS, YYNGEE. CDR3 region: CASSVDRNSGNTIYF. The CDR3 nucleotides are TGTGCCAGCAGCGTTGACAGAAACTCTGGAAACACCATATATTTT.

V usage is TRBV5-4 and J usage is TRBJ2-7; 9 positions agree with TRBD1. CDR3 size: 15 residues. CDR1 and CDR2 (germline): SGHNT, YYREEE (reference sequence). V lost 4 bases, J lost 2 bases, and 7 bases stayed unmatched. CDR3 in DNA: TGTGCCAGCAGCCGGGACAGGGCGACTGCCTACGAGCAGTACTTC. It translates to CASSRDRATAYEQYF.

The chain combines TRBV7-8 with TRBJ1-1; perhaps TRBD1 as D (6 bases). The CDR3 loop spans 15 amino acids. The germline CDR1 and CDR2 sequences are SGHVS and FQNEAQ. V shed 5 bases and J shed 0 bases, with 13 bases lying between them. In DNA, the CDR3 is TGTGCCAGCAGCCAAGGACAGTCTGTGAACACTGAAGCTTTCTTT. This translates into CASSQGQSVNTEAFF.

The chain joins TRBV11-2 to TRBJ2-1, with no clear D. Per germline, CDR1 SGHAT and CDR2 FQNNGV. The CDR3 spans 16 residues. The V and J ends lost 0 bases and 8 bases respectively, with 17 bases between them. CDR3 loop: CASSLDYGDLVDEQFF. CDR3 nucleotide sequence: TGTGCCAGCAGCTTAGATTATGGCGACCTCGTGGATGAGCAGTTCTTC.

CDR3 region: CAIGLGGFTDTQYF. CDR3 nucleotide sequence: TGTGCCATCGGCCTCGGGGGTTTCACAGATACGCAGTATTTT. This chain uses TRBV10-3 with TRBJ2-3, with D perhaps TRBD2 (6 bases). The CDR3 runs to 14 residues. The germline V and J ends were trimmed by 8 bases and 2 bases, with 14 bases remaining between them. Germline values: CDR1 ENHRY, CDR2 SYGVKD.

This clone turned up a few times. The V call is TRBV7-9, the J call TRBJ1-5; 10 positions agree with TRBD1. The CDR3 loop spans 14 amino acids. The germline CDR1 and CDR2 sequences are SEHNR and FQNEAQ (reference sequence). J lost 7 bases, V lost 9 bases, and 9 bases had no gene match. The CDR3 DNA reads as TGTGCCAGAAACGACAGGGGGCAAAGGCAGCCCCAGCATTTT. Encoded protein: CARNDRGQRQPQHF.